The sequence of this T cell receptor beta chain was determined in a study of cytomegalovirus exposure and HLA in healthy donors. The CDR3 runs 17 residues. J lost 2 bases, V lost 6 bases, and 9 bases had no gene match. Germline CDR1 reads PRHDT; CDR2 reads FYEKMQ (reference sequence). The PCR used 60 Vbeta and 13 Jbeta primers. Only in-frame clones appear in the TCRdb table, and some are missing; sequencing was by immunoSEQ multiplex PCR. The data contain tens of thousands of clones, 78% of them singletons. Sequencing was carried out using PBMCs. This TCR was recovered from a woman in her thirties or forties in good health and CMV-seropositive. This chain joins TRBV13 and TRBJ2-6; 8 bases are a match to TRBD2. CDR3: CASSLVAGGAGANVLTF. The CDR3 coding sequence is TGTGCCAGCAGTTTGGTTGCGGGAGGAGCTGGGGCCAACGTCCTGACTTTC.